This TCR beta chain emerged from a study of shared clonotypes between healthy human individuals. Notes on the study in general: Compared with clonotypes that all four donors shared, non-shared clonotypes had lower generation probabilities.

As regards this clone: Its antigen is not identified.

Replicate sorted-subset PCRs were loaded with 150 to 250 ng DNA, roughly 33,000 T cell genomes. Clones were sequenced by immunoSEQ multiplex PCR, and TCRdb holds only the in-frame ones, with some missing. This table has about 2,500,000 clones, around 94% appearing once. Trimming left V 3 bases short and J 2 bases short, with 12 bases between. The germline V gene encodes CDR1 SGHDT and CDR2 YYEEEE. The CDR3 is made up of 15 amino acids. The investigators split CD4+ cells into a CD45RA+ naive subset and a CD45RA-negative memory subset. This TCR was sampled from a man aged 18-30 years in good health. The sample comprised naive CD4+ T cells sorted from blood. Sample subset: CD45RA+ positively selected. V usage is TRBV5-6 and J usage is TRBJ2-1; D possibly corresponds to TRBD2 (5 bases). In DNA, the CDR3 is TGTGCCAGCAGCTCGGACTCATCAACCTACAATGAGCAGTTCTTC. It encodes CASSSDSSTYNEQFF.